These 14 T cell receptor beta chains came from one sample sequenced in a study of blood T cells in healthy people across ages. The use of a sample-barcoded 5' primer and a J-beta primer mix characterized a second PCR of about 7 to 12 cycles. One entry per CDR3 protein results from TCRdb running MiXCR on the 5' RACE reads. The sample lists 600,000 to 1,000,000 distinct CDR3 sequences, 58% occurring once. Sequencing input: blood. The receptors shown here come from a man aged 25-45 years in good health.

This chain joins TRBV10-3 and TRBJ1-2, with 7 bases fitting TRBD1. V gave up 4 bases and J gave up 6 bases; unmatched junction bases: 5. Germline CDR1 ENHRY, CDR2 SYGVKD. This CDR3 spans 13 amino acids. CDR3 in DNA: TGTGCCATCAGTGCGGGGACAGAGGATGGCTACACCTTC. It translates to CAISAGTEDGYTF.

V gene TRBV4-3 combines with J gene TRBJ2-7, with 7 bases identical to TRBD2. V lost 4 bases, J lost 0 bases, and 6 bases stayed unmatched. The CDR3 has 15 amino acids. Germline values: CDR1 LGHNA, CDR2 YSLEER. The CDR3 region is CASSPKRDGSYEQYF. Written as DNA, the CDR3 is TGCGCCAGCAGCCCCAAGCGGGACGGCTCCTACGAGCAGTACTTC.

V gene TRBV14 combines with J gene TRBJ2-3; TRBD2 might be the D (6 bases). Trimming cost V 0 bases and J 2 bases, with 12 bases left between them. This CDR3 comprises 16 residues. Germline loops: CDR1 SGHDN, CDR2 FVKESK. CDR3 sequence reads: CASSQDRERFTDTQYF. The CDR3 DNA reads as TGTGCCAGCAGCCAAGATCGGGAGCGGTTCACAGATACGCAGTATTTT.

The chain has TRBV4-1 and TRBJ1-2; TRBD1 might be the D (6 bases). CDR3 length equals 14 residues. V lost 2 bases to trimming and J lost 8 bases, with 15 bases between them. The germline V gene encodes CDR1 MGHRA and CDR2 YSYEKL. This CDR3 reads CASSQRLPGEGYTF. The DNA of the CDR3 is TGCGCCAGCAGCCAACGCCTCCCAGGGGAAGGCTACACCTTC.

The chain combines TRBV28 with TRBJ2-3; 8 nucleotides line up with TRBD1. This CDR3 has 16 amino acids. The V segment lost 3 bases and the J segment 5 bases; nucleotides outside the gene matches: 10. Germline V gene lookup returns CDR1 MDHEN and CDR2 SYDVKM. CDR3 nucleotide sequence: TGTGCCAGCAGTTTCCACGGACAGGGCAGGGAAGATACGCAGTATTTT. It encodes CASSFHGQGREDTQYF. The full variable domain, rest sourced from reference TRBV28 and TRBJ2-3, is DVKVTQSSRYLVKRTGEKVFLECVQDMDHENMFWYRQDPGLGLRLIYFSYDVKMKEKGDIPEGYSVSREKKERFSLILESASTNQTSMYLCASSFHGQGREDTQYFGPGTRLTVL.

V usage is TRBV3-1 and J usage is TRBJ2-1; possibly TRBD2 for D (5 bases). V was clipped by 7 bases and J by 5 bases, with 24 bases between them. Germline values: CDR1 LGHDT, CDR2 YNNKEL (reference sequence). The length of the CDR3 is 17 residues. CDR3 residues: CASNVGIPEGEHNEQFF. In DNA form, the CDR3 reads TGTGCCAGCAACGTCGGTATCCCCGAGGGAGAGCACAATGAGCAGTTCTTC.

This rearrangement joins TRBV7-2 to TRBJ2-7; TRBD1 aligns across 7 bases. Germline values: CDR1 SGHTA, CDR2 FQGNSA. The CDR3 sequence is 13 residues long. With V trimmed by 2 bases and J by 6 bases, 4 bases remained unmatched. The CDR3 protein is CASSLFTGAEQYF. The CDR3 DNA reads TGTGCCAGCAGCTTATTTACAGGGGCCGAGCAGTACTTC.

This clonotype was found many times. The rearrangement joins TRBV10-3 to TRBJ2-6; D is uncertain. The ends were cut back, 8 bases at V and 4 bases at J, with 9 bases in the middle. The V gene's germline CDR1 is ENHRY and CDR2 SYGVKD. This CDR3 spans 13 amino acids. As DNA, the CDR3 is TGTGCCATCTGGGCGAGCGGGGCCAACGTCCTGACTTTC. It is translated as CAIWASGANVLTF.

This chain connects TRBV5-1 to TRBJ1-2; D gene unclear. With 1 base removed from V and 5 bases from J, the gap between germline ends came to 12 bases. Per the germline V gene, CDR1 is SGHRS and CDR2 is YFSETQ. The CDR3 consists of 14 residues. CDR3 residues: CASSLNSPEYGYTF. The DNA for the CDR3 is TGCGCCAGCAGCTTGAATTCCCCCGAGTATGGCTACACCTTC.

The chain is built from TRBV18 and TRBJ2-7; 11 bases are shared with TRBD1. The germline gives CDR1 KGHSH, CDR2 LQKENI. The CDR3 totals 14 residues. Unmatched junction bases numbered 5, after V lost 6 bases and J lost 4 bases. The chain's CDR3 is CASSLDRGQYEQYF. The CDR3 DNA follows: TGTGCCAGCTCGCTGGACAGGGGGCAGTACGAGCAGTACTTC.

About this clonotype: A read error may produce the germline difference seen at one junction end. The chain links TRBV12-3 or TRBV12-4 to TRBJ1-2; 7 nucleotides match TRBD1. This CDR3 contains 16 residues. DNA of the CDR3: TGTGCCAACAGTTTAGTACACGGGGACAGAGGAAAGGGCTACACCTTC. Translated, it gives CANSLVHGDRGKGYTF.

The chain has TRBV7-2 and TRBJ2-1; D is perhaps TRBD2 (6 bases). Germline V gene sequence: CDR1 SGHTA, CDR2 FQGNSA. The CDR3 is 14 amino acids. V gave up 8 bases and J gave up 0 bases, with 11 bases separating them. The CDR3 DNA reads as TGTGCCAGCCTGCCCGGGGGCTCCTACAATGAGCAGTTCTTC. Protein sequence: CASLPGGSYNEQFF.

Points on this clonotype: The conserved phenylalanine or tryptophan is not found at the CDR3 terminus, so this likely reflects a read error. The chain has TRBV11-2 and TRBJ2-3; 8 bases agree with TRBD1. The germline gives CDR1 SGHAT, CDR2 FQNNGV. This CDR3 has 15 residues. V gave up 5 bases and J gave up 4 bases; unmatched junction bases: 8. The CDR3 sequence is CASSQGQGRSDTQYL. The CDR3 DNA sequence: TGTGCCAGCAGCCAAGGACAGGGTAGATCAGATACGCAGTATTTA.

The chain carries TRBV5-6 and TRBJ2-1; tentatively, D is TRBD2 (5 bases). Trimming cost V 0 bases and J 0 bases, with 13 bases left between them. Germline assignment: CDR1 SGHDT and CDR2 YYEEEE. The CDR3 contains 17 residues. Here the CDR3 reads CASSLEGVFSSYNEQFF. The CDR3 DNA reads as TGTGCCAGCAGCTTGGAGGGAGTGTTTAGCTCCTACAATGAGCAGTTCTTC.